One T cell receptor (beta chain) is described in this entry. No antigen is known for it. The protocol was immunoSEQ multiplex PCR, while the TCRdb copy is restricted to in-frame clones and leaves out a portion. The profile shows about 92,000 clones, more than 75% of them singletons. The sample belongs to a study of T cell responses to AZD1222 COVID-19 vaccine. Study-level results: Donors were largely white British and mainly female; clonal diversity was possibly underestimated. Nearly half of the spike-specific TCRs reportedly recognize variant regions that carry no mutations. Scientists sampled the repertoires only once the peak T cell response had passed.

The CDR3 covers 17 residues. Trimming took off 2 bases at V and 1 base at J, with 18 bases between the two ends. Germline values: CDR1 SGHRS, CDR2 YFSETQ. The chain links TRBV5-1 to TRBJ2-5; D is perhaps TRBD1 or TRBD2 (7 bases each). Sequencing used peripheral blood, obtained on day 0 of AZD1222 vaccination. The receptor was derived from an adult in good health. The CDR3 nucleotides read TGCGCCAGCAGCTTATCACCAGCGGGACAGATCCAAGAGACCCAGTACTTC. It yields the protein CASSLSPAGQIQETQYF.